This record concerns one T cell receptor beta chain sequence. These data come from a study of blood T cell repertoires in COVID-19. Sequenced by immunoSEQ multiplex PCR; TCRdb stores in-frame clones only, minus some. The sample has 200,000 to 250,000 clones; approximately 83% are singletons. CDR1 and CDR2 (germline): MNHNS, SASEGT. Trimming cost V 1 base and J 3 bases, with 10 bases left between them. The CDR3 has 14 amino acids. The gene calls are TRBV6-1 and TRBJ2-7; D is perhaps TRBD1 (6 bases). The TCR sequence derives from a man aged 80 or over with acute or convalescent COVID-19. The sample consisted of peripheral blood. CDR3 DNA sequence: TGTGCCAGCAGTGAAGGGACAGCCCACTACGAGCAGTACTTC. It codes for CASSEGTAHYEQYF.